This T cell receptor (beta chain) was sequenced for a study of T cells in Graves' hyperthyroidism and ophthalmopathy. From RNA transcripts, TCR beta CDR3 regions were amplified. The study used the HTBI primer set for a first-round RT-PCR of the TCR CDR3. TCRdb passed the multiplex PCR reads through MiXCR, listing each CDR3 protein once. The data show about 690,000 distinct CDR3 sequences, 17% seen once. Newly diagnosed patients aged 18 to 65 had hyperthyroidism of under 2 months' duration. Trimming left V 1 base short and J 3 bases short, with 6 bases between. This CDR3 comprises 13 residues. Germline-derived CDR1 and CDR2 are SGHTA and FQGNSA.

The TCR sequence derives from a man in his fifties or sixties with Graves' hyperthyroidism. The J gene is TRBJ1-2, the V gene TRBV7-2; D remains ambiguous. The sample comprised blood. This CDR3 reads CASSLEVDYGYTF. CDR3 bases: TGTGCCAGCAGCTTAGAGGTGGACTATGGCTACACCTTC.